This T cell receptor (beta chain) was profiled in a study of blood T cells in healthy people across ages. In the study overall: Capture by template switching was about one barcoded beta molecule per two T cells. Study observations and caveats: Per million T cells, TCR beta diversity dropped about linearly as age rose.

Next came a second PCR, run for roughly 6 to 11 cycles, which used a sample-barcoded 5' primer along with a J-beta primer mix. Each sample provided no less than 2.5 million CDR3-containing paired-end reads. One entry per CDR3 protein, called by TCRdb with MiXCR from the 5' RACE reads. Of some 940,000 distinct CDR3 sequences detected, almost 30% appear once; the ten largest clones hold roughly a tenth. V was pared by 6 bases and J by 1 base, with 3 bases of the junction left unmatched. The CDR3 has 15 residues. This clonotype has ten or more counts. No antigen is known for it. The data also belong to a second study, concerning T cells of mothers and their children. That report adds: No T cell clones of persistent microchimeric origin were detected.

Sequencing was carried out using blood. This clonotype was obtained from a woman aged 40-49 years in good health. This sequence joins TRBV12-3 or TRBV12-4 and TRBJ2-3; 11 bases fit TRBD2. The CDR3 DNA follows: TGTGCCAGCAGCTTGGGACTAGCGGGCACAGATACGCAGTATTTT. The encoded protein is CASSLGLAGTDTQYF.